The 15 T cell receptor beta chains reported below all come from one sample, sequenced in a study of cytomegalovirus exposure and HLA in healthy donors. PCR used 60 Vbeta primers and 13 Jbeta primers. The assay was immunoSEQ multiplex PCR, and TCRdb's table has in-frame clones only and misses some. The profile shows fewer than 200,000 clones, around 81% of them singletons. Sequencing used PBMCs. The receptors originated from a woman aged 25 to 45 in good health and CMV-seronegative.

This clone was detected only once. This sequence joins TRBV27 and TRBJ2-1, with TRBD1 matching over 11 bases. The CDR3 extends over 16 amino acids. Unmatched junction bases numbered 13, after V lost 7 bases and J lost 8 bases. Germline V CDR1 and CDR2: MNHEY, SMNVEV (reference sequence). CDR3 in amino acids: CASTRPGTGGSDEQFF. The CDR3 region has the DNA TGTGCCAGCACCCGACCCGGGACAGGGGGGAGCGATGAGCAGTTCTTC.

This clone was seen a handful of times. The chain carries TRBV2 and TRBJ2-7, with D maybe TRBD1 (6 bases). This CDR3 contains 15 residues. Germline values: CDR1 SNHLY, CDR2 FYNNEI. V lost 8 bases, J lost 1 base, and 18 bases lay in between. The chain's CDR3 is CASRTSSTGSYEQYF. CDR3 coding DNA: TGTGCCAGCCGAACCTCGAGCACAGGGTCCTACGAGCAGTACTTC. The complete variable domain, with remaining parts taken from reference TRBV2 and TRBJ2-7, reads EPEVTQTPSHQVTQMGQEVILRCVPISNHLYFYWYRQILGQKVEFLVSFYNNEISEKSEIFDDQFSVERPDGSNFTLKIRSTKLEDSAMYFCASRTSSTGSYEQYFGPGTRLTVT.

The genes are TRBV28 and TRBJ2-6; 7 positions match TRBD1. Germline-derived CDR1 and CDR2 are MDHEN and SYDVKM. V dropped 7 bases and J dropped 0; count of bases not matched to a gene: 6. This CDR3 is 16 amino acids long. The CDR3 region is CASKRQGISGANVLTF. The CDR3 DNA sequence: TGTGCCAGCAAAAGACAGGGAATCTCTGGGGCCAACGTCCTGACTTTC.

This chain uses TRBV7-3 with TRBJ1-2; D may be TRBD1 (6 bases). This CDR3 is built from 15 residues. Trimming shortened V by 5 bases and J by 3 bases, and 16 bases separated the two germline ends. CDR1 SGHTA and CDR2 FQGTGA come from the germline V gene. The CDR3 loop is CASSQIGGADYGYTF. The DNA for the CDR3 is TGTGCCAGCAGCCAAATTGGGGGCGCAGACTATGGCTACACCTTC.

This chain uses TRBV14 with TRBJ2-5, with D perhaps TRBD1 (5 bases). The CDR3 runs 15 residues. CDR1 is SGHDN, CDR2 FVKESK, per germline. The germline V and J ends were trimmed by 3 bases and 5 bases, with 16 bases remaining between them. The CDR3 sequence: CASSQMTAEKETQYF. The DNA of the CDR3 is TGTGCCAGCAGCCAGATGACAGCCGAGAAGGAGACCCAGTACTTC.

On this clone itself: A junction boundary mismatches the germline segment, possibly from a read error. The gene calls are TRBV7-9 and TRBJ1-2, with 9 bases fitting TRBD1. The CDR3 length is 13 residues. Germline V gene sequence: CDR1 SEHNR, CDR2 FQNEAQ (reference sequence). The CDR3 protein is CSSNDRGVGGYTF. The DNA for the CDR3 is TGTTCCAGCAACGACAGGGGGGTGGGAGGCTACACCTTC.

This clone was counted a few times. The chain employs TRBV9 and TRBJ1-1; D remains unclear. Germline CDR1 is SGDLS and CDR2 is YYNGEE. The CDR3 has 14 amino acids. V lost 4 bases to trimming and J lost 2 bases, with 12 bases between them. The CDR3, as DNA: TGTGCCAGCAGCCTAGCTGGTAGAAACACTGAAGCTTTCTTT. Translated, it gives CASSLAGRNTEAFF. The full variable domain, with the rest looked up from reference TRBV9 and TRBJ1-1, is DSGVTQTPKHLITATGQRVTLRCSPRSGDLSVYWYQQSLDQGLQFLIQYYNGEERAKGNILERFSAQQFPDLHSELNLSSLELGDSALYFCASSLAGRNTEAFFGQGTRLTVV.

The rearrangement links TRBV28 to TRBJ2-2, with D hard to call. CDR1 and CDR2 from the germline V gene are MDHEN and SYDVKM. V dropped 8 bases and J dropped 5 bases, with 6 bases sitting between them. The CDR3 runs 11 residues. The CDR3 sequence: CASLDTGELFF. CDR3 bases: TGTGCCAGCCTAGATACCGGGGAGCTGTTTTTT.

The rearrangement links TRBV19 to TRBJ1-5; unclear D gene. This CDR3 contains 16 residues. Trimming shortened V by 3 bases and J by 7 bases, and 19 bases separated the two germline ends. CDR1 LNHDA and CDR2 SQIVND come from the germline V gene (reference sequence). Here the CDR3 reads CASSIAGNVVTQPQHF. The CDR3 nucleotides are TGTGCCAGTAGTATCGCGGGGAACGTGGTGACCCAGCCCCAGCATTTT. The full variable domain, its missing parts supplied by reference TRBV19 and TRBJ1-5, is DGGITQSPKYLFRKEGQNVTLSCEQNLNHDAMYWYRQDPGQGLRLIYYSQIVNDFQKGDIAEGYSVSREKKESFPLTVTSAQKNPTAFYLCASSIAGNVVTQPQHFGDGTRLSIL.

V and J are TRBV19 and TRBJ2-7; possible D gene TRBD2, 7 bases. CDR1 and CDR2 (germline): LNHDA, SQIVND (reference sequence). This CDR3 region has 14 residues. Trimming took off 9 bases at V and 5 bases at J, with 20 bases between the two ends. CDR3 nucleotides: TGTGCCAGCTCTCTCGGTCCGGGGGGCCACGAGCAGTACTTC. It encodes CASSLGPGGHEQYF.

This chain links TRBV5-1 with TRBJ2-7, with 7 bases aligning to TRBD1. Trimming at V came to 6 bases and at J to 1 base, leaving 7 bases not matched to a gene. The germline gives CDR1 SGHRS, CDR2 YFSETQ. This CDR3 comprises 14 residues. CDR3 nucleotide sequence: TGCGCCAGCAACCCAGGACAGGATTCCTACGAGCAGTACTTC. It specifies CASNPGQDSYEQYF.

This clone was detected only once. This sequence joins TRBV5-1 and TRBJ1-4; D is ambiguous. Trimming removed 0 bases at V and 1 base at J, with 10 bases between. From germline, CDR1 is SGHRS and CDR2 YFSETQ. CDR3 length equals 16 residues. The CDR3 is CASSLGLERTNEKLFF. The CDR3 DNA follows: TGCGCCAGCAGCTTGGGTTTAGAGAGAACTAATGAAAAACTGTTTTTT.

The DNA of the CDR3 is TGCGCCAGCAGCCACGGACAGGGCCAGCCCCAGCATTTT. It encodes CASSHGQGQPQHF. This chain joins TRBV4-3 and TRBJ1-5; the match to TRBD1 covers 8 bases. From germline, CDR1 is LGHNA and CDR2 YSLEER. The CDR3 extends over 13 amino acids. V trimming: 3 bases; J trimming: 7 bases; junction bases outside the gene matches: 2.

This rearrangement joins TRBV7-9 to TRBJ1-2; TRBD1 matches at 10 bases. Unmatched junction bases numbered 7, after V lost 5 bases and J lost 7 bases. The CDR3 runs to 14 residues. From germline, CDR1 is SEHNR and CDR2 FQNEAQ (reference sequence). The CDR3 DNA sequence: TGTGCCAGCAGCATTTCGGGACAGGGGATTGGCTACACCTTC. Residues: CASSISGQGIGYTF.

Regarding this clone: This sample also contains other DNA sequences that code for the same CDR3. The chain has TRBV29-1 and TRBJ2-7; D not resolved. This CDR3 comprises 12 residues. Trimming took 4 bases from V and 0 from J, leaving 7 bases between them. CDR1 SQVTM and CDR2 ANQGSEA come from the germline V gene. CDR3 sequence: CSVAPSSYEQYF. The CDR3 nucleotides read TGCAGCGTTGCTCCCAGCTCCTACGAGCAGTACTTC.